This T cell receptor beta chain was sequenced during a study of T cells expressing NK-cell markers. Points on this clonotype: Antigen specificity is unknown.

Reanalyzing the 5' RACE reads, TCRdb keeps one entry per CDR3 protein, without DNA. The table for this sample gives some 120,000 distinct CDR3 sequences. The study's findings and limits: These clonotypes also led the CD3+CD56-NKG2C+ fraction in a handful of donors. The study found dominant NKG2C+ clonotypes at about 1.0-8% of CD8+ T cells in 5 or 6 donors.

Sequencing was performed on blood T cells: a sorted CD56 or NKG2C T cell subset, CD4+ or CD8+ T cells, or bulk PBMC T cells (not recorded which). The receptor comes from a woman between 18 and 70 years old in good health.

CDR3: CASDESEYNEQFF. The rearrangement uses TRBV6-6 and TRBJ2-1. This CDR3 region has 13 residues. The V gene's germline CDR1 is MNHNY and CDR2 SVGAGI (reference sequence).